The 23 T cell receptor beta chains in this list originate from one sample, sequenced in a study of a mutant IDH1 vaccine in newly diagnosed glioma. Libraries were prepared by immunoSEQ multiplex PCR; TCRdb keeps only in-frame clonotypes and omits some of them. The sample contains about 56,000 clones, over 70% of which appear only once. These receptors' targets are unknown. Indicated time point: week 23, last vaccination. With topical imiquimod, each dose of the vaccine consisted of 300 ug of mutant IDH1 20-mer peptide. Sequenced here: PBMCs, sampled from a glioma patient whose treatment included an IDH1 peptide vaccine. These receptors were collected from a man aged 35-49 years with glioma.

This sequence joins TRBV7-2 and TRBJ1-2, with D unclear. CDR3 length equals 13 residues. V gave up 6 bases and J gave up 6 bases, with 14 bases separating them. CDR1 is SGHTA and CDR2 is FQGNSA in the germline V gene. The chain's CDR3 is CASRPGWVDGYTF. The CDR3 DNA sequence: TGTGCCAGCAGACCCGGTTGGGTGGATGGCTACACCTTC.

The rearrangement links TRBV12-5 to TRBJ1-2; no reliable D call. The CDR3 is 15 residues long. Between the trimmed V and J ends, which lost 1 base and 3 bases, there was a span of 12 bases. CDR1 is LGHNT and CDR2 is FRNRAP in the germline V gene. CDR3 nucleotides: TGTGCTAGTGGTTTGGCGGGCCTCCGGTACTATGGCTACACCTTC. Protein product: CASGLAGLRYYGYTF.

This chain links TRBV20-1 with TRBJ1-2; D is undetermined. The germline V gene has CDR1 DFQATT and CDR2 SNEGSKA (reference sequence). There are 10 residues in the CDR3. V was cut by 5 bases and J by 6 bases, with 7 bases left in between. CDR3 protein: CSAWVHGYTF. In DNA form, the CDR3 reads TGCAGTGCTTGGGTTCATGGCTACACCTTC.

The chain couples TRBV2 to TRBJ1-2; D gene uncertain. The germline V and J ends were trimmed by 2 bases and 4 bases, with 8 bases remaining between them. CDR1 and CDR2 from the germline V gene are SNHLY and FYNNEI. The CDR3 sequence is 13 residues long. The CDR3 DNA sequence: TGTGCCAGCAGTGAAACGGCCGGCTATGGCTACACCTTC. Encoded protein: CASSETAGYGYTF. Using reference TRBV2 and TRBJ1-2 for the parts outside the CDR3, the full variable domain is EPEVTQTPSHQVTQMGQEVILRCVPISNHLYFYWYRQILGQKVEFLVSFYNNEISEKSEIFDDQFSVERPDGSNFTLKIRSTKLEDSAMYFCASSETAGYGYTFGSGTRLTVV.

There are many counts of this clone. The gene calls are TRBV29-1 and TRBJ2-6; either TRBD1 or TRBD2 may fit D (5 bases each). Between the trimmed V and J ends, which lost 6 bases and 3 bases, there was a span of 6 bases. In germline, CDR1 is SQVTM, CDR2 ANQGSEA. This CDR3 is 12 amino acids long. The CDR3 reads CSVGVGANVLTF. DNA of the CDR3: TGCAGCGTGGGGGTTGGGGCCAACGTCCTGACTTTC. Complete variable domain (other parts from reference TRBV29-1 and TRBJ2-6): SAVISQKPSRDICQRGTSLTIQCQVDSQVTMMFWYRQQPGQSLTLIATANQGSEATYESGFVIDKFPISRPNLTFSTLTVSNMSPEDSSIYLCSVGVGANVLTFGAGSRLTVL.

On this clone: The junction and the germline gene differ at one end; a read error may be behind it. CDR3 region: CASSLRGMLAAQETQYF. The CDR3 bases are TGTGCTAGCAGCTTAAGGGGTATGCTAGCGGCCCAAGAGACCCAGTACTTC. The chain combines TRBV7-7 with TRBJ2-5; 7 positions match TRBD2. The germline V gene has CDR1 SSHAT and CDR2 FNYEAQ (reference sequence). This CDR3 spans 17 amino acids. Together with reference TRBV7-7 and TRBJ2-5, the CDR3 gives the full variable domain: GAGVSQSPRYKVTKRGQDVTLRCDPISSHATLYWYQQALGQGPEFLTYFNYEAQPDKSGLPSDRFSAERPEGSISTLTIQRTEQRDSAMYRCASSLRGMLAAQETQYFGPGTRLLVL.

The chain recombines TRBV6-5 with TRBJ2-1, with 9 bases lining up with TRBD2. This CDR3 contains 15 residues. Trimming removed 5 bases from V and 6 bases from J; junction bases left unmatched: 8. The V gene's germline CDR1 is MNHEY and CDR2 SVGAGI. CDR3 nucleotide sequence: TGTGCCAGCAGTCAGGCGCTAGCGGGACCCAATGAGCAGTTCTTC. Translation: CASSQALAGPNEQFF.

This clone occurred once. The chain uses TRBV18 and TRBJ2-1; tentative D call: TRBD2 (5 bases). There are 15 residues in the CDR3. The V gene lost 1 base and the J gene lost 5 bases, with 12 bases spanning the gap. Germline V CDR1 and CDR2: KGHSH, LQKENI. The chain's CDR3 is CASSPRGSVDNEQFF. CDR3 nucleotides: TGTGCCAGCTCACCACGAGGGTCCGTCGACAATGAGCAGTTCTTC.

This chain links TRBV29-1 with TRBJ2-2; no clear D. CDR3 length equals 13 residues. V was trimmed by 4 bases and J by 1 base, leaving 7 bases between them. Germline V gene sequence: CDR1 SQVTM, CDR2 ANQGSEA. The CDR3 sequence: CSVGGGNTGELFF. DNA of the CDR3: TGCAGCGTTGGTGGCGGGAACACCGGGGAGCTGTTTTTT.

V and J are TRBV9 and TRBJ2-2; D is unresolved. CDR1 is SGDLS, CDR2 YYNGEE, per germline. V was shortened by 6 bases and J by 5 bases, with 14 bases between the two germline ends. This CDR3 region has 14 residues. The CDR3 reads CASTRSEPTGELFF. The DNA for the CDR3 is TGTGCCAGCACCCGGTCAGAGCCGACCGGGGAGCTGTTTTTT.

The chain joins TRBV5-4 to TRBJ1-2; the match to TRBD1 covers 8 bases. The CDR3 is 15 residues long. CDR1 SGHNT and CDR2 YYREEE come from the germline V gene (reference sequence). With V trimmed by 0 bases and J by 4 bases, 5 bases remained unmatched. This chain's CDR3 is CASSLDLGQAYGYTF. The CDR3 nucleotides read TGTGCCAGCAGCTTGGACCTGGGACAGGCCTATGGCTACACCTTC.

This clone was observed a single time. This chain joins TRBV18 and TRBJ2-7; D is unresolved. Deletions cut 2 bases from V and 0 bases from J, with 11 bases between. The CDR3 contains 15 residues. CDR1 is KGHSH, CDR2 LQKENI, per germline. The CDR3 DNA reads TGTGCCAGCTCACCAGCCCTGGCCAGCTCCTACGAGCAGTACTTC. Translation gives CASSPALASSYEQYF.

V and J are TRBV5-4 and TRBJ2-7; 7 bases fit TRBD1. The CDR3 length is 15 residues. CDR1 and CDR2 from the germline V gene are SGHNT and YYREEE (reference sequence). With 2 bases clipped from V and 3 bases from J, the junction kept 8 bases outside the gene matches. This CDR3 is CASSFRRQGGYEQYF. As DNA, the CDR3 is TGTGCCAGCAGCTTTCGGAGACAGGGTGGCTACGAGCAGTACTTC.

V and J are TRBV6-1 and TRBJ2-7, with 10 nucleotides matching TRBD1. The CDR3 is made up of 14 amino acids. The germline V gene encodes CDR1 MNHNS and CDR2 SASEGT. The V segment lost 6 bases and the J segment 4 bases; nucleotides outside the gene matches: 6. The CDR3 loop reads CASSRQGAIYEQYF. DNA for the CDR3: TGTGCCAGCAGCCGACAGGGGGCGATATACGAGCAGTACTTC.

The chain employs TRBV21-1 and TRBJ2-7; the table's D call of TRBD2 was not tested on the DNA. TRBV21-1 is assigned pseudogene status. The CDR3 spans 18 residues. CDR3 region: CASSKKDNSASGNYEQYF. The CDR3 DNA follows: TGTGCCAGCAGCAAAAAAGACAACTCGGCTAGCGGGAACTACGAGCAGTACTTC.

J is TRBJ1-2 and V is TRBV28; TRBD1 is a possible D gene (5 bases). The CDR3 loop spans 13 amino acids. The V end lost 7 bases, the J end lost 9 bases, and 18 bases lay between the germline ends. CDR1 and CDR2 (germline): MDHEN, SYDVKM. CDR3 amino acids: CASTRGGSLSYTF. CDR3 coding DNA: TGTGCCAGCACCCGCGGGGGGTCCTTGAGCTACACCTTC.

The chain recombines TRBV15 with TRBJ1-1; TRBD1 is a possible D gene (6 bases). This CDR3 contains 13 residues. CDR1 LNHNV and CDR2 YYDKDF come from the germline V gene (reference sequence). Deletions cut 5 bases from V and 5 bases from J, with 12 bases between. CDR3 DNA: TGTGCCACCAGCGAAGCACAGGGAACTGAAGCTTTCTTT. Translation: CATSEAQGTEAFF.

This clone was counted between two and nine times. The V call is TRBV11-1, the J call TRBJ2-3, with D uncertain. Per the germline V gene, CDR1 is SGHAT and CDR2 is FQDESV (reference sequence). The length of the CDR3 is 15 residues. V was clipped by 4 bases and J by 4 bases, with 15 bases between them. The DNA of the CDR3 is TGTGCCAGCAGCTGGGGTACCTCGACGGCAGATACGCAGTATTTT. Amino acids: CASSWGTSTADTQYF.

The rearrangement uses TRBV6-4 and TRBJ1-5; 9 bases agree with TRBD1. Germline V gene lookup returns CDR1 MRHNA and CDR2 SNTAGT. CDR3 length: 17 residues. V gave up 6 bases and J gave up 4 bases; unmatched junction bases: 13. The CDR3 here is CASRILGGQGINQPQHF. CDR3 nucleotides: TGTGCCAGCAGGATTCTAGGAGGACAGGGGATAAATCAGCCCCAGCATTTT.

The chain employs TRBV12-5 and TRBJ2-7; D perhaps matches TRBD2 (6 bases). Germline CDR1 and CDR2: LGHNT and FRNRAP. The length of the CDR3 is 14 residues. V lost 5 bases to trimming and J lost 2 bases, with 13 bases between them. CDR3 in DNA: TGTGCTAGTGGTGGAATAGCGGAAACCTACGAGCAGTACTTC. It translates to CASGGIAETYEQYF.

As DNA, the CDR3 is TGTGCCAGCTCACCGACTAGCGGGAGACAGACCCAGTACTTC. Residues: CASSPTSGRQTQYF. This chain connects TRBV18 to TRBJ2-5; TRBD2 agrees at 12 bases. The length of the CDR3 is 14 residues. Germline V gene sequence: CDR1 KGHSH, CDR2 LQKENI. V gave up 3 bases and J gave up 6 bases; unmatched junction bases: 2.

The chain couples TRBV21-1 to TRBJ2-4; the DNA was not used to check the table's D call, TRBD1. TRBV21-1 is a listed pseudogene. CDR3 length equals 15 residues. CDR3: CASSKDSGDRDIQYF. The CDR3, as DNA: TGTGCCAGCAGCAAAGATTCAGGCGACAGGGACATTCAGTACTTC.

In regard to this clone: A clone one base away is much larger, so this may be a read error. The rearrangement uses TRBV14 and TRBJ1-1, with 7 nucleotides matching TRBD1. Per germline, CDR1 SGHDN and CDR2 FVKESK. V gave up 4 bases and J gave up 1 base; unmatched junction bases: 0. The CDR3 consists of 13 residues. This chain's CDR3 is CASSRQGNTEAFF. The CDR3 bases are TGTGCCAGCAGCCGACAGGGGAACACTGAAGCTTTCTTT.